This T cell receptor (beta chain) originates from a study of T cell clones after liver transplantation. Whole-study context: Without induction therapy, subjects received standard immunosuppression until 12-24 months post-transplant.

Thawed unstimulated PBMCs were FACS-sorted by CD3, CD4 and CD8 into two populations. A word on this clone: Its antigen is unidentified.

Clones were sequenced by immunoSEQ multiplex PCR, and TCRdb holds only the in-frame ones, with some missing. This table has 60,000 or so clones, roughly three quarters appearing once. Germline V gives CDR1 SQVTM, CDR2 ANQGSEA. V lost 7 bases, J lost 3 bases, and 15 bases lay in between. There are 13 residues in the CDR3. Study observations and caveats: Low donor cell numbers restricted donor-reactive repertoire measurement in two subjects.

The chain joins TRBV29-1 to TRBJ1-2; D possibly corresponds to TRBD1 (6 bases). The input for sequencing was CD4+ T cells from blood, taken at the 22-month timepoint. This TCR was sampled from a human patient who received a liver transplant. The graft donor may be the source of some T cells. CDR3 bases: TGCAGCGCTGTAGGGACACTCGACTATGGCTACACCTTC. This codes for CSAVGTLDYGYTF.